The T cell receptor (beta chain) described here comes from a study of cytomegalovirus exposure and HLA in healthy donors. This PCR relied on a set of 60 Vbeta primers and 13 Jbeta primers. The assay was immunoSEQ multiplex PCR, and TCRdb's table has in-frame clones only and misses some. Recorded for this sample: about 50,000 clones. V lost 0 bases and J lost 5; bases outside the gene matches: 5. Per germline, CDR1 SGHRS and CDR2 YFSETQ. CDR3 length: 15 amino acids. The sequencing input was PBMCs. The origin of this receptor is a man aged 18 to 30 in good health and CMV-seropositive. The chain recombines TRBV5-1 with TRBJ2-1; 7 bases align to TRBD2. The CDR3 DNA is TGCGCCAGCAGCTTGGGGCTAGCGGATAACAATGAGCAGTTCTTC. This sequence encodes CASSLGLADNNEQFF.